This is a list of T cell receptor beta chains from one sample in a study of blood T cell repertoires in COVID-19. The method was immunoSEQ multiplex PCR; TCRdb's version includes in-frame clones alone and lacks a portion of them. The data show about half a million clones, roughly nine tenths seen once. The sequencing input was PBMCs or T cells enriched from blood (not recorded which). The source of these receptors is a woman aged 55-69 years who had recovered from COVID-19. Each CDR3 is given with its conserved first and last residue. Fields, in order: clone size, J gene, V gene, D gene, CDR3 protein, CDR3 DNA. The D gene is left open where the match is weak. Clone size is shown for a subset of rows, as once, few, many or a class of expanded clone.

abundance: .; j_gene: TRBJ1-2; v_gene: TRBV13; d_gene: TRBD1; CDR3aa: CASSTKDRGPTTSYTF; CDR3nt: TGTGCCAGCAGCACTAAGGACAGGGGGCCTACAACAAGCTACACCTTC
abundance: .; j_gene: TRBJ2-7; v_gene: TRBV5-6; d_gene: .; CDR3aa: CASSSRASTYEQYF; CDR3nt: TGTGCCAGCAGCTCCAGGGCGTCAACCTACGAGCAGTACTTC
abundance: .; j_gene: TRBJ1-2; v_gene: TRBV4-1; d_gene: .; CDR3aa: CASSQERVPPNYGYTF; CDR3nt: TGCGCCAGCAGCCAAGAGAGGGTCCCCCCCAACTATGGCTACACCTTC
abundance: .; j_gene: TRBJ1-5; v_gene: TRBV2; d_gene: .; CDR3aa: CASSERGREFNQPQHF; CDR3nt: TGTGCCAGCAGTGAAAGGGGCAGGGAATTCAATCAGCCCCAGCATTTT
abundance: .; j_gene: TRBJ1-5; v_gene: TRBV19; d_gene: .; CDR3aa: CASSGGGPLSNQPQHF; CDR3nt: TGTGCCAGTAGCGGGGGGGGGCCCTTGAGCAATCAGCCCCAGCATTTT
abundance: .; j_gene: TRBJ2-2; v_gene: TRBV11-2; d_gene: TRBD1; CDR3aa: CASSQGTGKSGELFF; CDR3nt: TGTGCCAGCAGCCAAGGGACAGGGAAATCCGGGGAGCTGTTTTTT
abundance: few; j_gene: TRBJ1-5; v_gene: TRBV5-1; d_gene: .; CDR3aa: CASSLEDWSNQPQHF; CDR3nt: TGCGCCAGCAGCTTAGAAGACTGGAGCAATCAGCCCCAGCATTTT
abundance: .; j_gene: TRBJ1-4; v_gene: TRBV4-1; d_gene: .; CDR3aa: CASSQGRVNEKLFF; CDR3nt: TGCGCCAGCAGCCAAGGGAGGGTTAATGAAAAACTGTTTTTT
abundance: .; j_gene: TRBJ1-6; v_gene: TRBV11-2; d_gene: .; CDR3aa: CASSLNTGVYNSPLHF; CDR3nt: TGTGCCAGCAGCTTAAACACAGGAGTCTATAATTCACCCCTCCACTTT
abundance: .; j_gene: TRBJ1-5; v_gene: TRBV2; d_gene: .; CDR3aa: CASAQQTQRNQPQHF; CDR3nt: TGTGCCAGCGCCCAACAGACCCAGCGCAATCAGCCCCAGCATTTT
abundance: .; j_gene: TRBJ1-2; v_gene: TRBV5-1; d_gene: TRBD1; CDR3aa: CASSLKGAGGYTF; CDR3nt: TGCGCCAGCAGCTTGAAGGGGGCTGGTGGCTACACCTTC
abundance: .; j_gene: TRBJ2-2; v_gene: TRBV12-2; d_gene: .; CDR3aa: CASRQPTGKNTGELFF; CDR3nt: TGTGCAAGTCGTCAACCGACAGGGAAGAACACCGGGGAGCTGTTTTTT
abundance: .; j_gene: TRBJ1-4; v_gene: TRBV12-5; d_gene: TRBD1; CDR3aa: CASGQGGTNEKLFF; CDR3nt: TGTGCTAGTGGACAGGGGGGGACTAATGAAAAACTGTTTTTT
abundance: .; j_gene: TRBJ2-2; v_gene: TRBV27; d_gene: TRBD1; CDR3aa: CASSSGQAGELFF; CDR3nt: TGTGCCAGCAGTTCAGGACAGGCCGGGGAGCTGTTTTTT
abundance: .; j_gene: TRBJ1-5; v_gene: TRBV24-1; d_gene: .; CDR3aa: CATSESTNREGQPQHF; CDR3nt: TGTGCCACCAGTGAATCCACCAACAGGGAAGGGCAGCCCCAGCATTTT
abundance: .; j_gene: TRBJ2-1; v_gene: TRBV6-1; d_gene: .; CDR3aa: CASSDVTGYYNEQFF; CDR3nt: TGTGCCAGCAGTGATGTAACAGGGTACTACAATGAGCAGTTCTTC
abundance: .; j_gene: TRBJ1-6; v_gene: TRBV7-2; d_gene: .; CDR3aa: CASSSRATGSPLHF; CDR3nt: TGTGCCAGCAGCTCGAGGGCCACGGGTTCACCCCTCCACTTT
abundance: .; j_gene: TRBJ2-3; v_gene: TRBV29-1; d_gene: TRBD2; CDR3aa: CSVGKGGRRLGTDTQYF; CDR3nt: TGCAGCGTTGGTAAAGGCGGGAGGAGGTTGGGCACAGATACGCAGTATTTT
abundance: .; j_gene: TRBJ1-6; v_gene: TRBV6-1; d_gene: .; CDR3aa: CASSEYRSSPLHF; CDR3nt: TGTGCCAGCAGTGAATACAGGTCTTCACCCCTCCACTTT
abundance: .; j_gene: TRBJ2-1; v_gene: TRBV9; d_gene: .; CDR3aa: CASSVVGGPYNEQFF; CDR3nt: TGTGCCAGCAGCGTAGTCGGGGGGCCTTACAATGAGCAGTTCTTC
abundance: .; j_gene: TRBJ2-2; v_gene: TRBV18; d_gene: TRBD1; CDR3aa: CASSSGQGTGELFF; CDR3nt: TGTGCCAGCTCATCCGGACAGGGGACCGGGGAGCTGTTTTTT
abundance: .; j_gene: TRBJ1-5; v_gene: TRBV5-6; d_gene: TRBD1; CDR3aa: CASSHNKGARSNQPQHF; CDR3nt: TGTGCCAGCAGCCACAATAAGGGGGCGCGAAGCAATCAGCCCCAGCATTTT
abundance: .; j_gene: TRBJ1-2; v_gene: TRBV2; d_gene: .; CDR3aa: CASSESGNYGYTF; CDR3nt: TGTGCCAGCAGTGAATCAGGGAACTATGGCTACACCTTC
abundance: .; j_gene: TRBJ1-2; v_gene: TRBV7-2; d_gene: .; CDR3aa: CASSSAGGGGRYGYTF; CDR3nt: TGTGCCAGCAGCTCCGCCGGGGGAGGGGGACGCTATGGCTACACCTTC
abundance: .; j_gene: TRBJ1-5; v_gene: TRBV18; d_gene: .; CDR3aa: CASSPQSGPASNQPQHF; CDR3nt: TGTGCCAGCTCACCACAGTCGGGTCCTGCCAGCAATCAGCCCCAGCATTTT
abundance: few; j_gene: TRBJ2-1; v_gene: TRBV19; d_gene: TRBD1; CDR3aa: CASSPQGARYNEQFF; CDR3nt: TGTGCCAGTAGTCCCCAGGGGGCGCGATACAATGAGCAGTTCTTC
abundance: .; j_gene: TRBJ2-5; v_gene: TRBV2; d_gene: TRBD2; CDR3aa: CATTRRLAGGFQETQYF; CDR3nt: TGTGCCACCACCCGGAGGCTAGCGGGGGGCTTCCAAGAGACCCAGTACTTC
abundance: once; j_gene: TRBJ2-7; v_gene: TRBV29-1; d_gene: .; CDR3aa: CSVEFGFPYEQYF; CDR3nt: TGCAGCGTTGAGTTCGGGTTCCCCTACGAGCAGTACTTC
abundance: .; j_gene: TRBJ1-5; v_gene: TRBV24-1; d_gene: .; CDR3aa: CATSDSGTGNNQPQHF; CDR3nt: TGTGCCACCAGTGATAGCGGAACAGGGAACAATCAGCCCCAGCATTTT
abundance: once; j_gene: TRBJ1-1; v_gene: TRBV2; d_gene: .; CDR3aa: CASRIQRSNTEAFF; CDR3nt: TGTGCCAGCAGGATACAGAGAAGTAACACTGAAGCTTTCTTT
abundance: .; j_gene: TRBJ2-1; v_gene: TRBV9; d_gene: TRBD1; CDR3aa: CASSATGAVYNEQFF; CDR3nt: TGTGCCAGCAGCGCCACAGGGGCGGTCTACAATGAGCAGTTCTTC
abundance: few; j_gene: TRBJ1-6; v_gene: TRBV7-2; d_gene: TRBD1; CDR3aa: CASSFFWTGGNNSPLHF; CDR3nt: TGTGCCAGCAGCTTTTTTTGGACAGGGGGCAATAATTCACCCCTCCACTTT
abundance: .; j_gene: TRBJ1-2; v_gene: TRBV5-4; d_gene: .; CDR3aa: CASSRGGQTDGYTF; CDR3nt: TGTGCCAGCAGCCGCGGGGGACAAACGGATGGCTACACCTTC
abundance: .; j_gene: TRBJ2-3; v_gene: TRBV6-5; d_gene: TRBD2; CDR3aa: CASSLGLAGSDTQYF; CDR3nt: TGTGCCAGCAGTTTAGGACTAGCGGGATCAGATACGCAGTATTTT
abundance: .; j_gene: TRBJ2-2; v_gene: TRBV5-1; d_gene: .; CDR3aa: CASSPLTGNTGELFF; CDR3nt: TGCGCCAGCAGCCCATTGACAGGGAACACCGGGGAGCTGTTTTTT
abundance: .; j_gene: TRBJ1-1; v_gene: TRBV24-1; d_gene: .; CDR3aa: CATSDSRNTEAFF; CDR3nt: TGTGCCACCAGTGACTCCCGGAACACTGAAGCTTTCTTT
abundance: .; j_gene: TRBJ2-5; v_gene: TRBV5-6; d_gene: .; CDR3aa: CASSSVEGGETQYF; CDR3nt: TGTGCCAGCAGCTCGGTGGAGGGTGGAGAGACCCAGTACTTC
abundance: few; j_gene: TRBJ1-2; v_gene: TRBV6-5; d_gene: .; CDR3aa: CASSYGRAERYTF; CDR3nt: TGTGCCAGCAGTTACGGCAGGGCAGAGCGCTACACCTTC
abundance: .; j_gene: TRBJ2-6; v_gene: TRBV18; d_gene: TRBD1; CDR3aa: CASSPPFPGGAGANVLTF; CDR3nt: TGTGCCAGCTCACCACCCTTCCCAGGGGGCGCTGGGGCCAACGTCCTGACTTTC
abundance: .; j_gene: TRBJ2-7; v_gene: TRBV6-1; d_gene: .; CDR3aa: CASSLEQTYEQYF; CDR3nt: TGTGCCAGCAGTTTAGAACAGACCTACGAGCAGTACTTC
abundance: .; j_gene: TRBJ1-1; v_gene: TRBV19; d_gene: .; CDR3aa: CASKRRYDTEAFF; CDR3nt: TGTGCCAGTAAGCGAAGGTACGACACTGAAGCTTTCTTT
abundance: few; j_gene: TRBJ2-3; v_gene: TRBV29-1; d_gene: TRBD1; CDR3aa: CSVRTGGPDTQYF; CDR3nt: TGCAGCGTTCGGACAGGGGGGCCAGATACGCAGTATTTT
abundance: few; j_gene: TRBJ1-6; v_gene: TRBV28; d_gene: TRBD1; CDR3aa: CASSPSEEGGMALHF; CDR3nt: TGTGCCAGCAGCCCCTCCGAAGAAGGGGGCATGGCCCTCCACTTT
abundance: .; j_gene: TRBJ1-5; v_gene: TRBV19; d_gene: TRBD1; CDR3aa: CASSTGTGVDQPQHF; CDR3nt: TGTGCCAGTAGCACCGGGACAGGGGTAGATCAGCCCCAGCATTTT
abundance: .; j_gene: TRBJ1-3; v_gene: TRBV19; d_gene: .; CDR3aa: CASSVSSGNTIYF; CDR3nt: TGTGCCAGTAGTGTCAGCTCTGGAAACACCATATATTTT
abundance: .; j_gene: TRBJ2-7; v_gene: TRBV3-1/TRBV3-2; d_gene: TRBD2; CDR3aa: CASSRGAYEQYF; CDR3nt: TGTGCCAGCAGTCGGGGGGCCTACGAGCAGTACTTC
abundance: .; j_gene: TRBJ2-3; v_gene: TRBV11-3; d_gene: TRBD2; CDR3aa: CASSTRTSGGTDTQYF; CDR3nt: TGTGCCAGCAGCACCCGGACTAGCGGTGGCACAGATACGCAGTATTTT
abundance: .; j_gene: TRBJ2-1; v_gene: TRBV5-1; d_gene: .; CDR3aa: CASSFMSGYYNEQFF; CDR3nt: TGCGCCAGCAGCTTTATGTCAGGCTACTACAATGAGCAGTTCTTC
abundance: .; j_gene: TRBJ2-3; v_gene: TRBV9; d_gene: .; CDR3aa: CASSVGGGSTDTQYF; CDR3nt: TGTGCCAGCAGCGTCGGCGGGGGCAGCACAGATACGCAGTATTTT
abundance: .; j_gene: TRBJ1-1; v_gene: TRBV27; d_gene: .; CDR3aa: CASRGGANTEAFF; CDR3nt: TGTGCCAGCCGGGGGGGGGCGAACACTGAAGCTTTCTTT
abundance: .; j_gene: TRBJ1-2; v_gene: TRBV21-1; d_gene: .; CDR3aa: CASSRTDTDRGLGYTF; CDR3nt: TGTGCCAGCAGCAGAACCGATACGGACAGGGGACTTGGCTACACCTTC
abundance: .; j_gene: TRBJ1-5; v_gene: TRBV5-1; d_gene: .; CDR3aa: CASRPSPGDNQPQHF; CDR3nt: TGCGCCAGCAGACCTTCGCCGGGTGACAATCAGCCCCAGCATTTT
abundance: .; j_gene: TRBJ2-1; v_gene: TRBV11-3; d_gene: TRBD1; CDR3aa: CASSLTGGSRYNEQFF; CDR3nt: TGTGCCAGCAGCTTAACAGGGGGAAGTCGTTACAATGAGCAGTTCTTC
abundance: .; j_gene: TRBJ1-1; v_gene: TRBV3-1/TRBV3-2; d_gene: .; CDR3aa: CASSLQGWTEAFF; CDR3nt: TGTGCCAGCAGCTTACAGGGTTGGACTGAAGCTTTCTTT
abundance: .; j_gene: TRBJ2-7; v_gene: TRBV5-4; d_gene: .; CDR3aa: CAWAASYEQYF; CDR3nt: TGTGCCTGGGCAGCATCCTACGAGCAGTACTTC